This T cell receptor beta chain was captured by sequencing in a study of blood T cell repertoires in COVID-19. Background on the study: Specimens from acute and convalescent COVID-19 originated in the United States, Italy and Spain. PBMCs, B-cell-depleted T cells, or T cells were the source of the cDNA or gDNA that made up the material.

In the source study's methods: Amplified reference gene primers provided the basis for estimating nucleated cell counts. Repertoires were generated with immunoSEQ multiplex PCR, while TCRdb's copy carries only in-frame clones and drops some. The DNA was the basis for D and trimming; V, J and clone size are from that table. The table has around 240,000 clones, about 85% seen once. This clone has only one observation. The germline V gene encodes CDR1 LNHDA and CDR2 SQIVND (reference sequence). The CDR3 totals 14 residues. V shed 9 bases, J shed 4 bases, and the junction held 7 bases outside the gene matches.

The chain combines TRBV19 with TRBJ2-1; 9 bases map to TRBD2. The sequencing input was peripheral blood. The clonotype originates from a man aged 35 to 55 with acute or convalescent COVID-19. CDR3 nucleotide sequence: TGTGCCAGCGCCCTGCTAGCGGGGTACAATGAGCAGTTCTTC. This encodes CASALLAGYNEQFF.